This T cell receptor (beta chain) was obtained from a study of blood T cell repertoires in COVID-19. Per the authors' pipeline: Estimates of nucleated cell counts were drawn from the amplification of reference gene primers. Using immunoSEQ multiplex PCR, the repertoire was profiled, and TCRdb retains in-frame clones only, with some absent. V, J and clone size reflect that table, while D and trimming were determined from the DNA. The sample yields about 240,000 clones, roughly four fifths seen once. The CDR3 totals 13 residues. With 0 bases clipped from V and 10 bases from J, the junction kept 6 bases outside the gene matches. From germline, CDR1 is SGHTS and CDR2 YDEGEE.

This TCR was recovered from a woman in her fifties or sixties with active or convalescent COVID-19. The material sequenced was peripheral blood. This chain connects TRBV5-8 to TRBJ1-1; TRBD1 matches at 7 bases. CDR3 region: CASSLVAGGIAFF. The CDR3 DNA is TGTGCCAGCAGCTTGGTGGCAGGGGGAATAGCTTTCTTT.